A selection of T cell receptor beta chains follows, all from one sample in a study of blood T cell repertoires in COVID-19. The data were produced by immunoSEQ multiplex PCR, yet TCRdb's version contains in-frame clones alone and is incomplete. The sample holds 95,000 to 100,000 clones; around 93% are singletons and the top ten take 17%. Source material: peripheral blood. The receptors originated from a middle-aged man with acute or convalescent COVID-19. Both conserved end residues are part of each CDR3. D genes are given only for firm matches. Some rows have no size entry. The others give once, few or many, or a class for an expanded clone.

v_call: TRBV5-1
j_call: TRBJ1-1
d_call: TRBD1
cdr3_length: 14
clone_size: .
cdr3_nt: TGCGCCAGCAGTCGGACAGGGGCAAACACTGAAGCTTTCTTT
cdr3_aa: CASSRTGANTEAFF

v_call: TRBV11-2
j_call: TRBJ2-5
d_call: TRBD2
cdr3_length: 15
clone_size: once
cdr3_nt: TGTGCCAGCAGTTCCGGACTAGCGGGAGGGGAGACCCAGTACTTC
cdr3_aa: CASSSGLAGGETQYF

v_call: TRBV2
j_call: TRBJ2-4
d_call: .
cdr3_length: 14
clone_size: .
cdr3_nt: TGTGCCAGCAGAAATATACTGGCCAAAAACATTCAGTACTTC
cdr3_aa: CASRNILAKNIQYF

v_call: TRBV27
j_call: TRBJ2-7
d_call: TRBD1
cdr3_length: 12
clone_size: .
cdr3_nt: TGTGCCAGCAGGACAGGGATGAGCGAGCAGTACTTC
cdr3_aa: CASRTGMSEQYF

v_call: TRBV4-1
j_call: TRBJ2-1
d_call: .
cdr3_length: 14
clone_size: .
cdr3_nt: TGCGCCAGCAGCCAAGGTAAAGGGGACAATGAGCAGTTCTTC
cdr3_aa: CASSQGKGDNEQFF

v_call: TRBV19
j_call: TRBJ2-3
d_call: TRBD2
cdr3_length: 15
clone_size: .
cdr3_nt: TGTGCCAGTAGTATTCGACTAGCGGGGGGGCTTGCGCAGTATTTT
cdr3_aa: CASSIRLAGGLAQYF

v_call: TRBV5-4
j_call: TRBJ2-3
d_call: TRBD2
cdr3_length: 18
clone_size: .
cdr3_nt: TGTGCCAGCAGCGCGAGACCAGCGGGGGGAGGAAGCACAGATACGCAGTATTTT
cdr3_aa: CASSARPAGGGSTDTQYF

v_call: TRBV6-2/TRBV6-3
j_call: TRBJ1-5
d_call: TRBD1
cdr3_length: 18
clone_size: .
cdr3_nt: TGTGCCAGCAGTCCGACAGGGGAAATGGCGTATAGCAATCAGCCCCAGCATTTT
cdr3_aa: CASSPTGEMAYSNQPQHF

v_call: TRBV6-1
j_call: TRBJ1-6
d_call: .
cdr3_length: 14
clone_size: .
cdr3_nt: TGTGCCAGCAGTGAAGCCAGGGGAGCTTCACCCCTCCACTTT
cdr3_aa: CASSEARGASPLHF

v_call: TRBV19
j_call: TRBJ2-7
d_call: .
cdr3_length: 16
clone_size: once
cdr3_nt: TGTGCCAGTAGTATAATGTCCGGCAGAGGTTTTTCCGAGCAGTACTTC
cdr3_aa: CASSIMSGRGFSEQYF

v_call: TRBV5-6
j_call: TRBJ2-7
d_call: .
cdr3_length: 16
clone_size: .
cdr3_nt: TGTGCCAGCAGCTTGGAATTGGGACAAATGAGGGACGAGCAGTACTTC
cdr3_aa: CASSLELGQMRDEQYF

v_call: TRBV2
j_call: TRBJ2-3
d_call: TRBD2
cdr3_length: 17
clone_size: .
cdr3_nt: TGTGCCAGCAGGTGGCAGCGGGGGGGCCGGAGCACAGATACGCAGTATTTT
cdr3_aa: CASRWQRGGRSTDTQYF

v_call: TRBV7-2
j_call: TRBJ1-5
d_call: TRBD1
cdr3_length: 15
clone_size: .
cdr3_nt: TGTGCCAGCAGCTTACAGACAGGGGCCAACCAGCCCCAGCATTTT
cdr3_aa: CASSLQTGANQPQHF

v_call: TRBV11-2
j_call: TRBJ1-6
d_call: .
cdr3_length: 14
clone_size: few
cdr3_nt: TGTGCCAGCAGCTTTATAACGAGGGGGTCACCCCTCCACTTT
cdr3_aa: CASSFITRGSPLHF

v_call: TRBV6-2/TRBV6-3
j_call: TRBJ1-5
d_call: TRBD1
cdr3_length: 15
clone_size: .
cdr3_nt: TGTGCCAGCAGTTACCCAGGGGGCAACAATCAGCCCCAGCATTTT
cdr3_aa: CASSYPGGNNQPQHF

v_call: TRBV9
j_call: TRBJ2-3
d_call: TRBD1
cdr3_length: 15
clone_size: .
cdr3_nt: TGTGCCAGCAGCGCCCGGGACAGGGGGACAGATACGCAGTATTTT
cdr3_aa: CASSARDRGTDTQYF

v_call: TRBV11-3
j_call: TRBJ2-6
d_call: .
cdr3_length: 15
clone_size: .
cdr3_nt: TGTGCCACGGAACGCGGGTACTCTGGGGCCAACGTCCTGACTTTC
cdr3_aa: CATERGYSGANVLTF

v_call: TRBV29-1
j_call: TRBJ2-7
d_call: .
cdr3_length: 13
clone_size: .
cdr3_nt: TGCAGCGTTGTGGCAGGGAGGACCTACGAGCAGTACTTC
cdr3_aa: CSVVAGRTYEQYF

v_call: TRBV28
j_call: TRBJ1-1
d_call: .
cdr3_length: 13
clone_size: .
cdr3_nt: TGTGCCAGCAGCACTACTTCCAGGGGCGAAGCTTTCTTT
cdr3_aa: CASSTTSRGEAFF

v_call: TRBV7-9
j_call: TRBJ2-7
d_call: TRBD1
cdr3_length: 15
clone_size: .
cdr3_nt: TGTGCCAGCAGCTTAAGGGACAGGGTCTCCTACGAGCAGTACTTC
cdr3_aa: CASSLRDRVSYEQYF

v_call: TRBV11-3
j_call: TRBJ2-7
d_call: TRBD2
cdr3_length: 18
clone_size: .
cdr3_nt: TGTGCCAGCAGCTCTAGGACTCGCGGGGGGGCCCGGGGGTACGAGCAGTACTTC
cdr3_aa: CASSSRTRGGARGYEQYF

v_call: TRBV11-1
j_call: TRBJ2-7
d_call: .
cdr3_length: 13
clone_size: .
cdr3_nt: TGTGCCAGCAGCTTACGCAGATCCCACGAGCAGTACTTC
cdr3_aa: CASSLRRSHEQYF

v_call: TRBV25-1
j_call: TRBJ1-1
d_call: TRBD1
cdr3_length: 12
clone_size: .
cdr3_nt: TGTGCCAGCAGGGGACAGGGGACTGAAGCTTTCTTT
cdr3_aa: CASRGQGTEAFF